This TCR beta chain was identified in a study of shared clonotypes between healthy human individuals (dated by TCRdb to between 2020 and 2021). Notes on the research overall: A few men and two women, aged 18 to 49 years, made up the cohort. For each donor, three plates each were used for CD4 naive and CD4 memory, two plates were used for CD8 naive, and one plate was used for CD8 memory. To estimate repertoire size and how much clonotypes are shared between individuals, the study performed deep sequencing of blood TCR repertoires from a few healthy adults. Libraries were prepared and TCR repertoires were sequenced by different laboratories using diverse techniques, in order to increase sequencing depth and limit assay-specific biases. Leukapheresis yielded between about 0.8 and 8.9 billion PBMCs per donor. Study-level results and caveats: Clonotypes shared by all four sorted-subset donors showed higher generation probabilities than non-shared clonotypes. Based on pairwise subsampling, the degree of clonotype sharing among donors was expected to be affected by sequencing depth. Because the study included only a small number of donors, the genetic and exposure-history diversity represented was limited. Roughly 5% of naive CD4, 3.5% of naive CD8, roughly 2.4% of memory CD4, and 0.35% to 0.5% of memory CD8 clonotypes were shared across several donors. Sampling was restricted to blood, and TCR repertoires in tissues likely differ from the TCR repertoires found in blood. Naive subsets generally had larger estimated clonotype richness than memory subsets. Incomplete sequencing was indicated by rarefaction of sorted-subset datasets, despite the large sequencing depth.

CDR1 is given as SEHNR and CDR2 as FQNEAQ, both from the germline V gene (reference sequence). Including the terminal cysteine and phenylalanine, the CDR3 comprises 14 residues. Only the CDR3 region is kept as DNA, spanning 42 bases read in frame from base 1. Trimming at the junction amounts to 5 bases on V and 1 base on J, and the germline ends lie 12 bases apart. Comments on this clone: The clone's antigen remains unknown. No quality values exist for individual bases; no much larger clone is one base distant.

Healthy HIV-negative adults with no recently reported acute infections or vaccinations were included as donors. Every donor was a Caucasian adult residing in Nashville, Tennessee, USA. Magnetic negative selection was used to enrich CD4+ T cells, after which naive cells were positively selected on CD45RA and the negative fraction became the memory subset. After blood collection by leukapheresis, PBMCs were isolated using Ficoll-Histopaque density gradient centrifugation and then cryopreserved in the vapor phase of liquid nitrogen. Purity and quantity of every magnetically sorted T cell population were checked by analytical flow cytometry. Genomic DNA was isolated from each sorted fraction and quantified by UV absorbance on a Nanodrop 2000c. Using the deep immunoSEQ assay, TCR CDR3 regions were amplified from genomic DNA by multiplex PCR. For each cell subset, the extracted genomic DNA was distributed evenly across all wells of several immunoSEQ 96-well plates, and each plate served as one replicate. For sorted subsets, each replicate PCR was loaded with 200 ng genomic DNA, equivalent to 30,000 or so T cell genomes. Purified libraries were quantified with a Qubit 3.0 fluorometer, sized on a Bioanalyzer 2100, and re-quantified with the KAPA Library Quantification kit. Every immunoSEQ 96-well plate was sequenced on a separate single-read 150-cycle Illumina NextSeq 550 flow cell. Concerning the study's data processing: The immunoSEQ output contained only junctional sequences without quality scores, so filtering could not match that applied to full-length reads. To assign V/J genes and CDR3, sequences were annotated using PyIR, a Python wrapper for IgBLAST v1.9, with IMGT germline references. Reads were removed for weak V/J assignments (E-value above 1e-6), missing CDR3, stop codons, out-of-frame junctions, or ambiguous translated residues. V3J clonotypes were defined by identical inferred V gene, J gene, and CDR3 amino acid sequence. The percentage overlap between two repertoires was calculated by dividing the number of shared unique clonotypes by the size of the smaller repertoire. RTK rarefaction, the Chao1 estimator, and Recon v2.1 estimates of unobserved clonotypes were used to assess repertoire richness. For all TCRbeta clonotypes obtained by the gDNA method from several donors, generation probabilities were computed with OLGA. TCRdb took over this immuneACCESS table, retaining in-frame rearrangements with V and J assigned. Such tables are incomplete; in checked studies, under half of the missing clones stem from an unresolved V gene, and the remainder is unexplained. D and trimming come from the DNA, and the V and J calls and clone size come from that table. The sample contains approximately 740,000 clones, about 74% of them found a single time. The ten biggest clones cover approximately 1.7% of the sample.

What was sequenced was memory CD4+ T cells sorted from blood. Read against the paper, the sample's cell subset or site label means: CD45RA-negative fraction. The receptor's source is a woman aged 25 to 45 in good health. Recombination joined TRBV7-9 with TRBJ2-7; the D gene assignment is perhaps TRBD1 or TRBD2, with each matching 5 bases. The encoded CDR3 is CASSQGDGSYEQYF. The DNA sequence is TGTGCCAGCAGCCAAGGGGACGGGTCCTACGAGCAGTACTTC.